This T cell receptor beta chain was documented in a study of cytomegalovirus exposure and HLA in healthy donors. The overall study: The approximately 110 validation repertoires, a later analysis reported, used the same platform as the approximately 670 first-cohort repertoires. Study-wide results and caveats: Reported results showed that the classifier diagnosed cytomegalovirus status with high specificity and sensitivity. Researchers catalogued under 200 TCR beta chains as cytomegalovirus-associated. TCR sequences were mostly rare, though some public TCRs occurred in many donors.

Sequencing used immunoSEQ multiplex PCR; TCRdb keeps in-frame clones, though not all of them. This sample has roughly 330,000 clones; about 90% occur once, and the top ten carry roughly 1.2%. Concerning this clone itself: As yet, its antigen is unknown. Additional DNA sequences in this sample encode the identical CDR3.

V gave up 3 bases and J gave up 1 base, with 7 bases separating them. Germline CDR1 reads MNHEY; CDR2 reads SMNVEV (reference sequence). The CDR3 has 13 residues. The sequence was obtained from a woman aged 25 to 39 in good health and CMV-seropositive. The chain combines TRBV27 with TRBJ2-7; D is unclear. Sequencing used PBMCs. The chain's CDR3 is CASSFSGSYEQYF. The CDR3, as DNA: TGTGCCAGCAGTTTTTCCGGGTCCTACGAGCAGTACTTC.